A single sample gave rise to the 25 T cell receptor beta chains below, sequenced in a study of cytomegalovirus exposure and HLA in healthy donors (dated by TCRdb to the late 2010s). Libraries were made using the immunoSEQ multiplex PCR assay. The multiplex PCR relied on a mix of 60 forward primers for TCR Vbeta segments and 13 reverse primers for TCR Jbeta segments. Not all clones reach the TCRdb copy of this immuneACCESS table, which keeps in-frame sequences only. Checked studies attribute under half of the gap to unresolved V genes and leave the rest unexplained. This sample lists some 200,000 clones; 70% to 80% were detected once. The ten largest clones represent 1.5% of the sample. Sequences were obtained from PBMCs. The receptor set was obtained from a girl aged 5 to 17 in good health and CMV-seropositive.

The CDR3 nucleotides read TGTGCCAGCAGTTACAGCGGCTCGAGCTCCTACGAGCAGTACTTC. Its protein is CASSYSGSSSYEQYF. This chain uses TRBV6-6 with TRBJ2-7; D might be TRBD2 (5 bases). Germline V gene data show CDR1 as MNHNY and CDR2 as SVGAGI (reference sequence). Trimming shortened V by 2 bases and J by 0 bases, and 11 bases separated the two germline ends. CDR3 length: 15 residues.

This clone has more than one count but fewer than ten. V and J are TRBV7-2 and TRBJ2-5; 9 nucleotides line up with TRBD2. Germline CDR1 reads SGHTA; CDR2 reads FQGNSA. CDR3 size: 14 residues. Trimming took 4 bases from V and 4 from J; bases not matched to a gene: 4. This CDR3 reads CASSSQAGGETQYF. The DNA of the CDR3 is TGTGCCAGCAGCTCTCAAGCGGGGGGAGAGACCCAGTACTTC.

Only a few counts were recorded for this clone. This CDR3 is CASSDGQGNNSPLHF. The CDR3 DNA follows: TGCGCCAGCAGCGATGGACAGGGTAACAATTCACCCCTCCACTTT. V usage is TRBV4-1 and J usage is TRBJ1-6; 8 bases are shared with TRBD1. The CDR3 consists of 15 residues. Germline values: CDR1 MGHRA, CDR2 YSYEKL. V lost 5 bases, J lost 7 bases, and 7 bases stayed unmatched.

This chain joins TRBV6-6 and TRBJ2-5, with 7 bases matching TRBD1. Trimming took 1 base from V and 2 from J; bases not matched to a gene: 4. Germline CDR1 MNHNY, CDR2 SVGAGI (reference sequence). This CDR3 spans 15 amino acids. CDR3: CASSYFGTDQETQYF. Here the CDR3 DNA reads TGTGCCAGCAGTTACTTCGGGACAGATCAAGAGACCCAGTACTTC.

The rearrangement uses TRBV27 and TRBJ1-1; D uncertain. Trimming cost V 2 bases and J 1 base, with 8 bases left between them. From germline, CDR1 is MNHEY and CDR2 SMNVEV (reference sequence). There are 14 residues in the CDR3. The CDR3 DNA reads as TGTGCCAGCAGTTTAGCAGCGGAGAACACTGAAGCTTTCTTT. It translates to CASSLAAENTEAFF.

V gene TRBV7-9 combines with J gene TRBJ1-2; D not resolved. Between the trimmed V and J ends, which lost 7 bases and 6 bases, there was a span of 18 bases. The CDR3 is made up of 14 amino acids. Germline-derived CDR1 and CDR2 are SEHNR and FQNEAQ (reference sequence). The CDR3 loop reads CASTTLPRINGYTF. The CDR3, as DNA: TGTGCCAGCACTACCCTACCGAGGATAAATGGCTACACCTTC. Full variable domain (rest looked up from reference TRBV7-9 and TRBJ1-2): DTGVSQNPRHKITKRGQNVTFRCDPISEHNRLYWYRQTLGQGPEFLTYFQNEAQLEKSRLLSDRFSAERPKGSFSTLEIQRTEQGDSAMYLCASTTLPRINGYTFGSGTRLTVV.

V usage is TRBV5-1 and J usage is TRBJ2-7; D may be TRBD1 (6 bases). Germline values: CDR1 SGHRS, CDR2 YFSETQ. The CDR3 has 14 amino acids. V was pared by 5 bases and J by 1 base, with 13 bases between. CDR3 DNA: TGCGCCAGCAGTACCGGGACACCTTCCTACGAGCAGTACTTC. It codes for CASSTGTPSYEQYF.

The chain uses TRBV11-2 and TRBJ2-3; a possible D gene is TRBD2 (7 bases). The germline CDR1 and CDR2 sequences are SGHAT and FQNNGV. V was trimmed by 4 bases and J by 10 bases, leaving 15 bases between them. The CDR3 is made up of 13 amino acids. The CDR3: CASSWGGDRSQYF. CDR3 sequence (DNA): TGTGCCAGCAGCTGGGGGGGAGACAGGTCGCAGTATTTT.

The chain is built from TRBV11-3 and TRBJ2-5; D is unresolved. The V end lost 0 bases, the J end lost 3 bases, and 5 bases lay between the germline ends. The CDR3 is 13 residues long. Germline assignment: CDR1 SGHNT and CDR2 YENEEA. The CDR3 DNA reads TGTGCCAGCAGCTTAGACCTTGAAGAGACCCAGTACTTC. It codes for CASSLDLEETQYF.

J is TRBJ1-1 and V is TRBV30; TRBD1 aligns across 7 bases. This CDR3 region has 12 residues. The germline V gene encodes CDR1 GTSNPN and CDR2 SVGIG (reference sequence). The V gene end was trimmed by 3 bases and the J gene end by 7 bases; junction bases not matched to a gene: 5. CDR3 DNA sequence: TGTGCCTGGAGCCGGACAGGAAGTGAAGCTTTCTTT. Its translation is CAWSRTGSEAFF.

The CDR3 here is CAISSGVGTQYF. The CDR3 DNA is TGTGCCATCAGTTCCGGGGTAGGGACCCAGTACTTC. V gene TRBV10-3 combines with J gene TRBJ2-5, with D tentatively TRBD2 (5 bases). Germline-derived CDR1 and CDR2 are ENHRY and SYGVKD. Trimming pared 5 bases from V and 7 bases from J, leaving 11 bases between. The CDR3 length is 12 residues.

The rearrangement links TRBV5-4 to TRBJ1-2, with D hard to call. The germline gives CDR1 SGHNT, CDR2 YYREEE (reference sequence). CDR3 length: 14 residues. The V end was cut by 2 bases, the J end by 1 base, with 9 bases between. This CDR3 reads CASSFAQINYGYTF. The CDR3 nucleotides are TGTGCCAGCAGCTTTGCACAGATTAACTATGGCTACACCTTC.

The genes are TRBV7-8 and TRBJ2-1, with 7 positions matching TRBD2. In germline, CDR1 is SGHVS, CDR2 FQNEAQ. J was trimmed by 6 bases and V by 5 bases; bases with no gene match: 7. The CDR3 runs 14 residues. CDR3 nucleotide sequence: TGTGCCAGCAGCGCCCAGGGACTACCCAATGAGCAGTTCTTC. Its protein is CASSAQGLPNEQFF.

The rearrangement links TRBV5-8 to TRBJ2-3, with D unresolved. The germline CDR1 and CDR2 sequences are SGHTS and YDEGEE. This CDR3 contains 15 residues. The ends were cut back, 0 bases at V and 0 bases at J, with 8 bases in the middle. CDR3 in amino acids: CASSLGGLSTDTQYF. CDR3 DNA sequence: TGTGCCAGCAGCTTGGGTGGCTTGAGCACAGATACGCAGTATTTT.

This clone was picked up one time. The chain has TRBV15 and TRBJ2-7; 7 bases are a match to TRBD1. Germline CDR1 is LNHNV and CDR2 is YYDKDF (reference sequence). There are 14 residues in the CDR3. Trimming removed 4 bases from V and 3 bases from J; junction bases left unmatched: 6. The CDR3 protein is CATSTSGTDYEQYF. The CDR3 DNA is TGTGCCACCAGCACGTCCGGGACAGACTACGAGCAGTACTTC.

J is TRBJ1-2 and V is TRBV5-1; weak D call: TRBD1 (5 bases). The CDR3 has 17 amino acids. The V end was cut by 4 bases, the J end by 1 base, with 20 bases between. Germline assignment: CDR1 SGHRS and CDR2 YFSETQ. CDR3 residues: CASSIPTDRRHNYGYTF. The CDR3 DNA is TGCGCCAGCAGCATACCCACCGACAGAAGGCATAACTATGGCTACACCTTC.

This clone was recorded only once. This chain links TRBV5-1 with TRBJ2-7; 8 positions agree with TRBD2. The CDR3 consists of 14 residues. The germline V gene encodes CDR1 SGHRS and CDR2 YFSETQ. Losses at the gene ends were 6 bases for V and 4 bases for J; bases not matched to a gene: 9. The CDR3 region is CASTTRSGGYEQYF. The CDR3 DNA sequence: TGCGCCAGCACCACCCGGAGCGGGGGTTACGAGCAGTACTTC.

The chain links TRBV5-5 to TRBJ2-7; D possibly corresponds to TRBD1 (5 bases). The germline V gene has CDR1 SGHKS and CDR2 YYEKEE (reference sequence). Trimming took off 6 bases at V and 1 base at J, with 17 bases between the two ends. This CDR3 is 15 amino acids long. The CDR3 is CASNLRAGNSYEQYF. The CDR3, as DNA: TGTGCCAGCAATCTACGGGCAGGGAATTCCTACGAGCAGTACTTC.

The chain has TRBV2 and TRBJ1-2; D is unclear. This CDR3 contains 11 residues. Germline CDR1 SNHLY, CDR2 FYNNEI. V lost 7 bases and J 7 bases, leaving 10 bases between the germline ends. The CDR3 region has the DNA TGTGCCAGCAAGAGGGAGGGTGGCTACACCTTC. The encoded protein is CASKREGGYTF. The full variable domain, rest sourced from reference TRBV2 and TRBJ1-2, is EPEVTQTPSHQVTQMGQEVILRCVPISNHLYFYWYRQILGQKVEFLVSFYNNEISEKSEIFDDQFSVERPDGSNFTLKIRSTKLEDSAMYFCASKREGGYTFGSGTRLTVV.

This clone was counted only a few times. The chain uses TRBV11-2 and TRBJ1-1, with 8 nucleotides matching TRBD1. The CDR3 spans 14 residues. Germline loops: CDR1 SGHAT, CDR2 FQNNGV. Trimming at V came to 3 bases and at J to 11 bases, leaving 11 bases not matched to a gene. The CDR3 loop reads CASSLGVDRGEAFF. The CDR3 nucleotides are TGTGCCAGCAGCTTGGGGGTAGACAGGGGTGAGGCTTTCTTT.

This chain connects TRBV5-4 to TRBJ2-1; D possibly corresponds to TRBD1 (6 bases). Germline CDR1 is SGHNT and CDR2 is YYREEE (reference sequence). The CDR3 contains 14 residues. V lost 3 bases and J lost 8, with 15 bases in between. The CDR3, as DNA: TGTGCCAGCAGCTCGGCCACAGGGATCGATGAGCAGTTCTTC. This translates into CASSSATGIDEQFF.

The gene calls are TRBV6-5 and TRBJ2-7; 11 bases fit TRBD2. Trimming cost V 6 bases and J 0 bases; bases outside gene matches: 4. In germline, CDR1 is MNHEY, CDR2 SVGAGI. The CDR3 is made up of 15 amino acids. The CDR3 region has the DNA TGTGCCAGCAGAACTAGCGGGGGCCCCTCCTACGAGCAGTACTTC. It translates to CASRTSGGPSYEQYF.

The V and J genes are TRBV10-3 and TRBJ2-1; 7 nucleotides match TRBD1. The V and J ends lost 6 bases and 0 bases, in that order; junction bases with no gene match: 5. Germline loops: CDR1 ENHRY, CDR2 SYGVKD. This CDR3 is 15 amino acids long. The CDR3 nucleotides read TGTGCCATCAGCAGACAGGGCCTCTCCTACAATGAGCAGTTCTTC. Residues: CAISRQGLSYNEQFF.

The chain recombines TRBV5-1 with TRBJ2-5, with D tentatively TRBD1 (6 bases). The germline V and J ends were trimmed by 4 bases and 4 bases, with 14 bases remaining between them. This CDR3 contains 14 residues. Germline-derived CDR1 and CDR2 are SGHRS and YFSETQ. This chain's CDR3 is CASSPTGRVETQYF. The CDR3 DNA is TGCGCCAGCAGCCCTACAGGGCGGGTAGAGACCCAGTACTTC.

The chain combines TRBV10-1 with TRBJ2-1, with TRBD2 as a possible D gene (5 bases). The CDR3 extends over 13 amino acids. Per germline, CDR1 WNHNN and CDR2 SYGVQD (reference sequence). The V end was cut by 1 base, the J end by 9 bases, with 10 bases between. The CDR3: CASSEFGVREQFF. CDR3 nucleotides: TGCGCCAGCAGTGAGTTCGGGGTTCGTGAGCAGTTCTTC.